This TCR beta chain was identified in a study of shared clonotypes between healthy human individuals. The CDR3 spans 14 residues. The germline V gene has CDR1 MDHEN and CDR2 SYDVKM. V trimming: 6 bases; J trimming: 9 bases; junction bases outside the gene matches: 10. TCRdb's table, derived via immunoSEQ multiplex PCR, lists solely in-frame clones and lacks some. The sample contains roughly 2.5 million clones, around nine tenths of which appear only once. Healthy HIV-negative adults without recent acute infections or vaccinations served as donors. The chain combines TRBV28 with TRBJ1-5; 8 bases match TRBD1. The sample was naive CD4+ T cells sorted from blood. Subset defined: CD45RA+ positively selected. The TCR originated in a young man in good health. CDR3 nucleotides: TGTGCCAGCAGGACAGACAGGGGTGTGCGGCCCCAGCATTTT. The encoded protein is CASRTDRGVRPQHF.